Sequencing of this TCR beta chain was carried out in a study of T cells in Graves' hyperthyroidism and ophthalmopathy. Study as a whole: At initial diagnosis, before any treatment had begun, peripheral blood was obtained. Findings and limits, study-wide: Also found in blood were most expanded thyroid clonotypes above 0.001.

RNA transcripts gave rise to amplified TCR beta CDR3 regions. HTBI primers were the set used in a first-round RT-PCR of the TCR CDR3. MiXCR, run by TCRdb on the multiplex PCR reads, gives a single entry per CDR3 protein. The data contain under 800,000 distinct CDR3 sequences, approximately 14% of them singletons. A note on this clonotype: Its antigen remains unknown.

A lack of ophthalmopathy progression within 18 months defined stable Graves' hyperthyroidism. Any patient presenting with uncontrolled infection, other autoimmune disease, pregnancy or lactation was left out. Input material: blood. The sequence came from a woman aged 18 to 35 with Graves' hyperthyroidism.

CDR3 sequence (DNA): TGTGCCAGCAGTTCTTCCCCAGCGGGACAGGGAAACAATCAGCCCCAGCATTTT. Translation gives CASSSSPAGQGNNQPQHF. The gene calls are TRBV28 and TRBJ1-5; 9 bases line up with TRBD1. There are 18 residues in the CDR3. V trimming: 4 bases; J trimming: 3 bases; junction bases outside the gene matches: 13. The V gene's germline CDR1 is MDHEN and CDR2 SYDVKM.